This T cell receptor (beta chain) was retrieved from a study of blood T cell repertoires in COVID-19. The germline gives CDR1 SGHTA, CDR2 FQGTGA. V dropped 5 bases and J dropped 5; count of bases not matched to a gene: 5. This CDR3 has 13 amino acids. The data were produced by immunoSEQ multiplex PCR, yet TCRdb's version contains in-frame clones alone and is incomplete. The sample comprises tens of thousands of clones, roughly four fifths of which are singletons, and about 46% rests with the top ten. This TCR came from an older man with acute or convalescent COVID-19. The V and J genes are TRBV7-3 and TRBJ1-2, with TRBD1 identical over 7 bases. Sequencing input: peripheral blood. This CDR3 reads CASSPTGEYGYTF. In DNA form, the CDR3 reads TGTGCCAGCAGCCCAACAGGGGAATATGGCTACACCTTC.